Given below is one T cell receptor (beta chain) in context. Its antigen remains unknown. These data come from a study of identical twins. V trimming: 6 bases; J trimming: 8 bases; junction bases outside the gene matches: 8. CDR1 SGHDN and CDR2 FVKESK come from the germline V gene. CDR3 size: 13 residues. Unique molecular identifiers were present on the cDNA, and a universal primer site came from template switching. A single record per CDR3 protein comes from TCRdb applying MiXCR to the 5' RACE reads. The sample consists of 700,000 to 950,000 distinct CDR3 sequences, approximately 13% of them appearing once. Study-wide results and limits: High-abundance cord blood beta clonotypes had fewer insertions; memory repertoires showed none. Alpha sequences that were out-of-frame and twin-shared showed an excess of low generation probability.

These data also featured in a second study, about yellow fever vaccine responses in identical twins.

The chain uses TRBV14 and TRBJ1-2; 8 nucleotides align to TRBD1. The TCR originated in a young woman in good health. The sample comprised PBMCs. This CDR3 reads CASSPLQGDGYTF. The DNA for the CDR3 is TGTGCCAGCAGTCCCCTACAGGGGGACGGCTACACCTTC.